This T cell receptor (beta chain) was identified during a study of shared clonotypes between healthy human individuals. Whole-study context: The plates for each donor numbered three CD4 naive, three CD4 memory, two CD8 naive and one CD8 memory.

Cells designated naive CD8 were CD45RO-negative and were positively selected for CCR7, with terminally differentiated effector memory CD45RA+ cells excluded. This table comes from immunoSEQ multiplex PCR, and its TCRdb copy is limited to in-frame clones, with some not included. The table includes roughly 2,000,000 clones, over 85% detected once. The ends were cut back, 0 bases at V and 0 bases at J, with 5 bases in the middle. Germline CDR1 MGHRA, CDR2 YSYEKL. The CDR3 is 15 residues long. The receptor comes from a man aged 18 to 30 in good health. V and J are TRBV4-1 and TRBJ1-4, with D unresolved. Sequencing was performed on naive CD8+ T cells sorted from blood. For the CDR3, the DNA is TGCGCCAGCAGCCAAGATAGGACAACTAATGAAAAACTGTTTTTT. It encodes CASSQDRTTNEKLFF.